Below are 24 T cell receptor beta chains sequenced from a single sample in a study of T-cell memory formation after mild COVID-19. TCRdb used MiXCR to reprocess the 5' RACE reads, holding one entry per CDR3 protein. The sample holds some 150,000 distinct CDR3 sequences, roughly a quarter seen once. Sequencing used PBMCs or a T cell subset sorted from them (not recorded which). The receptors were sampled from an adult woman who had mild COVID-19 (a few samples of this study predate the infection). Cell type and time point are not known.

The chain joins TRBV2 to TRBJ2-2; the D is unclear. Trimming pared 7 bases from V and 6 bases from J, leaving 9 bases between. CDR1 is SNHLY and CDR2 is FYNNEI in the germline V gene. This CDR3 contains 12 residues. Here the CDR3 reads CASKGLAGELFF. As DNA, the CDR3 is TGTGCCAGCAAGGGCTTGGCCGGGGAGCTGTTTTTT.

This clonotype came up a few times. This chain links TRBV4-1 with TRBJ1-1, with D hard to call. The germline V gene encodes CDR1 MGHRA and CDR2 YSYEKL. CDR3 length: 13 residues. V was cut by 0 bases and J by 6 bases, with 8 bases left in between. CDR3 amino acids: CASSQDWVAEAFF. CDR3 bases: TGCGCCAGCAGCCAAGATTGGGTCGCTGAAGCTTTCTTT.

There are many counts of this clonotype. The rearrangement uses TRBV18 and TRBJ2-3; 8 positions agree with TRBD1. The CDR3 is 16 amino acids. V lost 0 bases and J lost 2; bases outside the gene matches: 4. Germline CDR1 KGHSH, CDR2 LQKENI. CDR3 region: CASSPPDRGFTDTQYF. CDR3 DNA sequence: TGTGCCAGCTCACCACCCGACAGGGGATTCACAGATACGCAGTATTTT.

The rearrangement links TRBV14 to TRBJ1-3; D possibly corresponds to TRBD1 (5 bases). The CDR3 loop spans 14 amino acids. Germline V gene data show CDR1 as SGHDN and CDR2 as FVKESK. V lost 3 bases and J 8 bases, leaving 14 bases between the germline ends. CDR3 DNA: TGTGCCAGCAGCCAGACAGACGATACGGACACCATATATTTT. Residues: CASSQTDDTDTIYF.

The genes are TRBV24-1 and TRBJ1-5; 8 nucleotides match TRBD1. Germline-derived CDR1 and CDR2 are KGHDR and SFDVKD. Germline trimming cut 4 bases from V and 7 bases from J; bases unmatched to any gene: 11. The CDR3 sequence is 16 residues long. In DNA, the CDR3 is TGTGCCACCAGTGACTCGGACAGGGCTTGGGTGCAGCCCCAGCATTTT. Translated, it gives CATSDSDRAWVQPQHF.

This clonotype was observed a handful of times. The genes are TRBV7-6 and TRBJ2-1, with 14 bases lining up with TRBD2. V dropped 7 bases and J dropped 9; count of bases not matched to a gene: 8. The germline CDR1 and CDR2 sequences are SGHVS and FNYEAQ. The CDR3 extends over 15 amino acids. The CDR3, as DNA: TGTGCCAGCACGACCCCGGGACTAGCGGGAGCTGAGCAGTTCTTC. The encoded protein is CASTTPGLAGAEQFF.

The chain joins TRBV12-3 or TRBV12-4 to TRBJ1-2; possible D gene TRBD1, 5 bases. Trimming left V 5 bases short and J 9 bases short, with 16 bases between. The CDR3 consists of 13 residues. CDR3: CASSALSGGRYTF. The DNA of the CDR3 is TGTGCCAGCAGTGCCCTATCGGGGGGACGCTACACCTTC.

This clonotype was counted a few times. The J gene is TRBJ2-5, the V gene TRBV5-1; 11 nucleotides align to TRBD1. This CDR3 region has 15 residues. V dropped 4 bases and J dropped 5; count of bases not matched to a gene: 7. Germline V gene sequence: CDR1 SGHRS, CDR2 YFSETQ. CDR3 sequence (DNA): TGCGCCAGCAGCCCGGACAGGGGGCGTCAGGAGACCCAGTACTTC. It yields the protein CASSPDRGRQETQYF.

CDR3 DNA: TGCGCCAGCAGCATATGGACGGCTGAATACGAGCAGTACTTC. This encodes CASSIWTAEYEQYF. The chain employs TRBV5-1 and TRBJ2-7; D is ambiguous. V was cut by 4 bases and J by 4 bases, with 15 bases left in between. The CDR3 has 14 amino acids. CDR1 and CDR2 (germline): SGHRS, YFSETQ. The entire variable domain, with the rest obtained from reference TRBV5-1 and TRBJ2-7, is as follows: KAGVTQTPRYLIKTRGQQVTLSCSPISGHRSVSWYQQTPGQGLQFLFEYFSETQRNKGNFPGRFSGRQFSNSRSEMNVSTLELGDSALYLCASSIWTAEYEQYFGPGTRLTVT.

This clonotype was observed a handful of times. The chain joins TRBV6-5 to TRBJ1-5; D perhaps matches TRBD1 (6 bases). This CDR3 is built from 15 residues. Germline CDR1 and CDR2: MNHEY and SVGAGI. V lost 2 bases and J lost 5, with 13 bases in between. CDR3 sequence (DNA): TGTGCCAGCAGTTACGGCAGGGGAAGCGATCAGCCCCAGCATTTT. Protein: CASSYGRGSDQPQHF.

This chain connects TRBV4-1 to TRBJ1-1, with a tentative D call TRBD1 (5 bases). In germline, CDR1 is MGHRA, CDR2 YSYEKL. The CDR3 is 14 residues long. Trimming stripped 3 bases from V and 2 bases from J, with 10 bases between. In DNA, the CDR3 is TGCGCCAGCAGCCAGGGGCAGATTAACACTGAAGCTTTCTTT. It encodes CASSQGQINTEAFF.

The chain carries TRBV4-1 and TRBJ1-1; TRBD1 aligns across 9 bases. The CDR3 is made up of 15 amino acids. J lost 1 base, V lost 2 bases, and 2 bases had no gene match. CDR1 MGHRA and CDR2 YSYEKL come from the germline V gene. CDR3 coding DNA: TGCGCCAGCAGCCAAACGGACAGGGGGAACACTGAAGCTTTCTTT. This encodes CASSQTDRGNTEAFF.

This clonotype appeared a few times. The rearrangement links TRBV7-2 to TRBJ1-3; D possibly corresponds to TRBD1 (6 bases). CDR1 and CDR2 (germline): SGHTA, FQGNSA. CDR3 length equals 17 residues. Trimming stripped 5 bases from V and 0 bases from J, with 17 bases between. The CDR3 DNA reads TGTGCCAGCAGCACCTCGGGACAACCCTTCTCTGGAAACACCATATATTTT. Translating gives CASSTSGQPFSGNTIYF.

This chain uses TRBV6-5 with TRBJ1-1; D uncertain. In germline, CDR1 is MNHEY, CDR2 SVGAGI. The CDR3 length is 16 residues. Trimming stripped 0 bases from V and 5 bases from J, with 16 bases between. In nucleotides, the CDR3 is TGTGCCAGCAGTTACTCGCGTCCGGGATTTGGAACTGAAGCTTTCTTT. Its translation: CASSYSRPGFGTEAFF.

This clonotype was detected a few times. V usage is TRBV7-9 and J usage is TRBJ1-1; 11 bases fit TRBD1. Per germline, CDR1 SEHNR and CDR2 FQNEAQ (reference sequence). The junction had 5 bases not matched to a gene; V was cut back by 3 bases and J by 8 bases. The CDR3 runs to 14 residues. CDR3 DNA sequence: TGTGCCAGCAGCTTGGACAGGGGGCGCCCCGAAGCTTTCTTT. As protein: CASSLDRGRPEAFF.

This clonotype has a count of ten or more. The rearrangement joins TRBV5-1 to TRBJ2-5; weak D call: TRBD2 (6 bases). Germline V gene data show CDR1 as SGHRS and CDR2 as YFSETQ. Deletions cut 0 bases from V and 4 bases from J, with 10 bases between. The CDR3 is 14 amino acids. Here the CDR3 reads CASSLATGGETQYF. The DNA for the CDR3 is TGCGCCAGCAGCTTGGCCACCGGGGGAGAGACCCAGTACTTC.

The chain is built from TRBV7-6 and TRBJ2-7; no clear D. The germline V and J ends were trimmed by 4 bases and 3 bases, with 10 bases remaining between them. Germline V gene data show CDR1 as SGHVS and CDR2 as FNYEAQ. The CDR3 length is 13 residues. CDR3 sequence reads: CASSWGTDYEQYF. In nucleotides, the CDR3 is TGTGCCAGCAGCTGGGGAACCGACTACGAGCAGTACTTC. The full variable domain, rest sourced from reference TRBV7-6 and TRBJ2-7, is GAGVSQSPRYKVTKRGQDVALRCDPISGHVSLYWYRQALGQGPEFLTYFNYEAQQDKSGLPNDRFSAERPEGSISTLTIQRTEQRDSAMYRCASSWGTDYEQYFGPGTRLTVT.

Notes on this clonotype: The junction and the germline gene differ at one end; a read error may be behind it. The J gene is TRBJ2-5, the V gene TRBV7-7, with TRBD1 matching 8 bases. Germline V CDR1 and CDR2: SSHAT, FNYEAQ (reference sequence). This CDR3 comprises 15 residues. The CDR3 is CASSPGTGPQETQYF. CDR3 sequence (DNA): TGTGCTAGCAGCCCAGGGACAGGACCTCAAGAGACCCAGTACTTC.

The CDR3, as DNA: TGTGCCAGCAGTTTAGCCGGGTCGGGCGGGGAGCTGTTTTTT. The encoded protein is CASSLAGSGGELFF. The V gene is TRBV12-3 or TRBV12-4, the J gene TRBJ2-2, with no clear D. With 0 bases removed from V and 7 bases from J, the gap between germline ends came to 9 bases. The CDR3 is 14 amino acids.

V usage is TRBV7-9 and J usage is TRBJ2-1; TRBD2 is a possible D gene (5 bases). The CDR3 has 14 amino acids. CDR1 is SEHNR, CDR2 FQNEAQ, per germline (reference sequence). The V end lost 6 bases, the J end lost 8 bases, and 17 bases lay between the germline ends. The CDR3 sequence: CASRAGGSGYEQFF. The CDR3 coding sequence is TGTGCCAGCAGGGCGGGCGGGTCAGGATATGAGCAGTTCTTC. The full variable domain, with the rest looked up from reference TRBV7-9 and TRBJ2-1, is DTGVSQNPRHKITKRGQNVTFRCDPISEHNRLYWYRQTLGQGPEFLTYFQNEAQLEKSRLLSDRFSAERPKGSFSTLEIQRTEQGDSAMYLCASRAGGSGYEQFFGPGTRLTVL.

The chain combines TRBV27 with TRBJ2-7; D unresolved. The CDR3 spans 13 residues. V was cut by 0 bases and J by 7 bases, with 10 bases left in between. CDR1 MNHEY and CDR2 SMNVEV come from the germline V gene (reference sequence). CDR3 bases: TGTGCCAGCAGTTTATCGCCGTCAGGTGAGCAGTACTTC. Translation: CASSLSPSGEQYF.

The rearrangement links TRBV5-6 to TRBJ2-3; TRBD1 agrees at 10 bases. Germline values: CDR1 SGHDT, CDR2 YYEEEE. CDR3 size: 19 residues. Trimming removed 5 bases from V and 2 bases from J; junction bases left unmatched: 17. This CDR3 is CASSYPGGGTGDNTDTQYF. CDR3 coding DNA: TGTGCCAGCAGTTACCCAGGGGGCGGGACAGGGGATAACACAGATACGCAGTATTTT.

There are a few counts of this clonotype. The chain recombines TRBV12-3 or TRBV12-4 with TRBJ2-6; TRBD1 is a possible D gene (5 bases). Trimming stripped 0 bases from V and 4 bases from J, with 13 bases between. The CDR3 runs 17 residues. For the CDR3, the DNA is TGTGCCAGCAGTTTAGCGGGGTCCTACAGGGGGGCCAACGTCCTGACTTTC. Amino acids: CASSLAGSYRGANVLTF.

The chain couples TRBV24-1 to TRBJ1-5; D remains ambiguous. The CDR3 is 12 residues long. The germline V and J ends were trimmed by 5 bases and 2 bases, with 3 bases remaining between them. Germline lookup yields CDR1 KGHDR and CDR2 SFDVKD. The CDR3 protein is CATSAGNQPQHF. The CDR3 DNA is TGTGCCACCAGTGCCGGCAATCAGCCCCAGCATTTT.